The 20 T cell receptor beta chains below all came from one sample that was sequenced in a study of blood T cells in healthy people across ages (dated by TCRdb to between 2014 and 2016). The library was built by means of 5' RACE. These reads were obtained on an Illumina HiSeq 2500. A second roughly 7 to 11 cycle PCR used a sample-barcoded 5' primer and a J-beta primer mix. TCRdb reprocessing: public reads trimmed at Q25 with fastp, clones called with MiXCR, in-frame beta chains kept. Under each unique CDR3 protein, matching rows form one entry showing the most common genes and DNA. Across this sample there are approximately 770,000 distinct CDR3 sequences, with 58% seen only once. The ten largest clonotypes hold approximately 20% of the sample. Sequencing input: blood. The receptor set was obtained from a man younger than 40 in good health.

J is TRBJ1-2 and V is TRBV7-9; 11 bases align to TRBD1. Germline CDR1 reads SEHNR; CDR2 reads FQNEAQ (reference sequence). CDR3 length: 16 amino acids. The trim removed 5 bases at V and 2 bases at J, leaving 7 bases unmatched. In DNA form, the CDR3 reads TGTGCCAGCAGCCGCGGACAGGGGGCATCAAACTATGGCTACACCTTC. It codes for CASSRGQGASNYGYTF.

This clonotype was found many times. V gene TRBV29-1 combines with J gene TRBJ2-7, with 9 positions matching TRBD1. V was clipped by 6 bases and J by 2 bases; unmatched bases: 8. Germline CDR1 and CDR2: SQVTM and ANQGSEA. CDR3 length: 14 residues. The CDR3 protein is CSVVGTGNPYEQYF. The CDR3 DNA follows: TGCAGCGTCGTCGGGACAGGGAACCCCTACGAGCAGTACTTC.

There are a few counts of this clonotype. The rearrangement uses TRBV2 and TRBJ2-7; D may correspond to TRBD1 or TRBD2 (5 bases each). Trimming removed 8 bases at V and 7 bases at J, with 15 bases between. CDR3 length: 12 residues. In germline, CDR1 is SNHLY, CDR2 FYNNEI. This chain's CDR3 is CASLRGEGEQYF. CDR3 DNA: TGTGCCAGCTTAAGAGGGGAAGGAGAGCAGTACTTC.

The chain recombines TRBV3-1 with TRBJ1-1, with D hard to call. Looked up from germline, CDR1 is LGHDT and CDR2 is YNNKEL (reference sequence). Deletions cut 0 bases from V and 4 bases from J, with 12 bases between. This CDR3 contains 15 residues. The DNA for the CDR3 is TGTGCCAGCAGCCAAGATCATGGAAGCCGCACTGAAGCTTTCTTT. It specifies CASSQDHGSRTEAFF. Complete variable domain (other parts from reference TRBV3-1 and TRBJ1-1): DTAVSQTPKYLVTQMGNDKSIKCEQNLGHDTMYWYKQDSKKFLKIMFSYNNKELIINETVPNRFSPKSPDKAHLNLHINSLELGDSAVYFCASSQDHGSRTEAFFGQGTRLTVV.

The sample holds a few counts of this clonotype. The germline gene is not matched at one end of the junction; a read error may be the cause. The gene calls are TRBV10-3 and TRBJ2-7; no reliable D call. The germline gives CDR1 ENHRY, CDR2 SYGVKD. CDR3 length equals 13 residues. The CDR3 sequence is CAISDFTSYEQYF. The CDR3 region has the DNA TGTGCCATAAGTGATTTCACGTCCTACGAGCAGTACTTC.

This clonotype has a handful of counts. The V and J genes are TRBV2 and TRBJ1-2; D not certain. Trimming removed 6 bases from V and 4 bases from J, with 21 bases in between. Germline loops: CDR1 SNHLY, CDR2 FYNNEI. The CDR3 has 16 amino acids. CDR3 sequence: CASSLKVAGDGYGYTF. CDR3 sequence (DNA): TGTGCCAGCAGCCTAAAAGTCGCCGGGGATGGCTATGGCTACACCTTC.

V is TRBV7-9 and J is TRBJ2-5, with TRBD2 matching 11 bases. Germline-derived CDR1 and CDR2 are SEHNR and FQNEAQ (reference sequence). The CDR3 has 17 amino acids. V was clipped by 5 bases and J by 1 base; unmatched bases: 9. The CDR3 bases are TGTGCCAGCAGCGACCCCCTAGCGGGGGGATTCCAAGAGACCCAGTACTTC. It codes for CASSDPLAGGFQETQYF.

The chain links TRBV6-1 to TRBJ2-1; no clear D. CDR1 and CDR2 (germline): MNHNS, SASEGT. Trimming cost V 6 bases and J 9 bases, with 9 bases left between them. This CDR3 is 11 amino acids long. CDR3 sequence: CASRGMGEQFF. The CDR3 region has the DNA TGTGCCAGCAGGGGCATGGGTGAGCAGTTCTTC.

The rearrangement joins TRBV20-1 to TRBJ2-7; tentatively, D is TRBD2 (6 bases). The J call is in doubt because the DNA end fits TRBJ2-5 better. This CDR3 spans 13 amino acids. The germline gives CDR1 DFQATT, CDR2 SNEGSKA (reference sequence). In nucleotides, the CDR3 is TGCAGTGCTATCCCCGTAGTGGGGGGGACCCAGTACTTC. Translated: CSAIPVVGGTQYF.

This clonotype was picked up a small number of times. The chain combines TRBV12-3 or TRBV12-4 with TRBJ2-6; D is undetermined. The CDR3 has 16 residues. V was shortened by 4 bases and J by 0 bases, with 10 bases between the two germline ends. CDR3 DNA sequence: TGTGCCAGCAGTTCTTCCGTCTACTCTGGGGCCAACGTCCTGACTTTC. It translates to CASSSSVYSGANVLTF.

The chain links TRBV4-2 to TRBJ2-7, with TRBD2 identical over 8 bases. The J call may be in error: the DNA end matches TRBJ2-5 better. This CDR3 spans 15 amino acids. Germline loops: CDR1 LGHNA, CDR2 YNFKEQ. For the CDR3, the DNA is TGTGCCAGCAGCGGAGCAGGAGCGGGAGAGGAGACCCAGTACTTC. Translation: CASSGAGAGEETQYF.

The chain uses TRBV24-1 and TRBJ2-1; D may be TRBD1 (5 bases). This CDR3 region has 13 residues. CDR1 and CDR2 from the germline V gene are KGHDR and SFDVKD. V lost 3 bases to trimming and J lost 9 bases, with 11 bases between them. The CDR3 region has the DNA TGTGCCACCAGTGATCCAAGTGGGGCTGAGCAGTTCTTC. It specifies CATSDPSGAEQFF.

This chain connects TRBV9 to TRBJ2-2; maybe TRBD2 (5 bases). Trimming removed 0 bases from V and 7 bases from J, with 13 bases in between. The germline gives CDR1 SGDLS, CDR2 YYNGEE. This CDR3 spans 15 amino acids. This CDR3 reads CASSVGSAAYGELFF. The DNA for the CDR3 is TGTGCCAGCAGCGTAGGGTCAGCGGCTTACGGGGAGCTGTTTTTT.

This clonotype was counted between two and nine times. The chain combines TRBV12-3 or TRBV12-4 with TRBJ2-5; TRBD1 agrees at 7 bases. The V gene end was trimmed by 6 bases and the J gene end by 6 bases; junction bases not matched to a gene: 7. The CDR3 has 13 residues. Written as DNA, the CDR3 is TGTGCCAGCAGAATAACAGGGGTGAAGACCCAGTACTTC. It specifies CASRITGVKTQYF.

The rearrangement uses TRBV6-5 and TRBJ2-1, with D perhaps TRBD1 or TRBD2 (5 bases each). CDR3 length equals 14 residues. Germline lookup yields CDR1 MNHEY and CDR2 SVGAGI. The V and J ends lost 5 bases and 12 bases respectively, with 20 bases between them. CDR3 amino acids: CASSPGAASVPQFF. CDR3 in DNA: TGTGCCAGCAGTCCCGGGGCAGCCTCGGTTCCGCAGTTCTTC.

This chain links TRBV7-9 with TRBJ1-2; no definite D call. Deletions cut 5 bases from V and 13 bases from J, with 20 bases between. Per germline, CDR1 SEHNR and CDR2 FQNEAQ (reference sequence). The CDR3 length is 13 residues. Here the CDR3 reads CASSLPAVKECTF. The CDR3 DNA reads as TGTGCCAGCAGCCTCCCGGCAGTAAAAGAGTGCACCTTC.

This rearrangement joins TRBV7-9 to TRBJ2-7; possible D gene TRBD2, 5 bases. Trimming cost V 8 bases and J 9 bases, with 14 bases left between them. The CDR3 length is 11 residues. Germline V lookup: CDR1 SEHNR, CDR2 FQNEAQ (reference sequence). The CDR3 nucleotides are TGTGCCAGCGGGGAGCACAATGGGCAGTACTTC. Its translation: CASGEHNGQYF.

V gene TRBV4-3 combines with J gene TRBJ2-1; 7 bases match TRBD2. Germline loops: CDR1 LGHNA, CDR2 YSLEER. Losses at the gene ends were 0 bases for V and 4 bases for J; bases not matched to a gene: 3. The CDR3 length is 15 residues. The chain's CDR3 is CASSQDLGGYNEQFF. The CDR3 coding sequence is TGCGCCAGCAGCCAAGATTTGGGGGGGTACAATGAGCAGTTCTTC.

This clonotype was detected once. The chain is built from TRBV3-1 and TRBJ2-5; D remains ambiguous. Trimming shortened V by 7 bases and J by 11 bases, and 26 bases separated the two germline ends. The germline V gene has CDR1 LGHDT and CDR2 YNNKEL (reference sequence). The CDR3 loop spans 15 amino acids. Here the CDR3 reads CASTTTHQPYNEQYF. For the CDR3, the DNA is TGTGCCAGCACCACGACGCATCAGCCTTACAATGAGCAGTACTTC.

The chain couples TRBV12-3 or TRBV12-4 to TRBJ2-7; the D gene is possibly TRBD1 (6 bases). This CDR3 spans 14 amino acids. V lost 3 bases and J lost 3, with 12 bases in between. CDR3 in amino acids: CASSFVGQFYEQYF. CDR3 sequence (DNA): TGTGCCAGCAGTTTTGTTGGACAGTTCTACGAGCAGTACTTC.